Below are 18 T cell receptor beta chains sequenced from a single sample in a study of Graves' ophthalmopathy and Graves' hyperthyroidism. RNA served as the template for amplifying TCR beta CDR3 regions. Second-round multiplex PCR came after first-round RT-PCR with HTBI primers. TCRdb analysed the multiplex PCR reads with MiXCR anew, one entry per CDR3 protein. The sample lists hundreds of thousands of distinct CDR3 sequences; roughly 41% were seen once. The sample comprised peripheral blood. These receptors were obtained from an adult man with Graves' ophthalmopathy.

There are many counts of this clonotype. V and J are TRBV9 and TRBJ1-6, with a possible D match to TRBD1 (5 bases). The germline V gene encodes CDR1 SGDLS and CDR2 YYNGEE. The CDR3 sequence is 16 residues long. Trimming shortened V by 3 bases and J by 6 bases, and 16 bases separated the two germline ends. This chain's CDR3 is CASSALGARGNSPLHF. The CDR3 nucleotides are TGTGCCAGCAGCGCCCTGGGTGCTAGGGGTAATTCACCCCTCCACTTT. Combining the CDR3 with reference TRBV9 and TRBJ1-6 gives the whole variable domain DSGVTQTPKHLITATGQRVTLRCSPRSGDLSVYWYQQSLDQGLQFLIQYYNGEERAKGNILERFSAQQFPDLHSELNLSSLELGDSALYFCASSALGARGNSPLHFGNGTRLTVT.

This clonotype was observed many times. The chain employs TRBV10-3 and TRBJ2-2; D is undetermined. The CDR3 runs to 14 residues. V was shortened by 8 bases and J by 2 bases, with 12 bases between the two germline ends. In germline, CDR1 is ENHRY, CDR2 SYGVKD. The CDR3 is CAIPSPFNTGELFF. As DNA, the CDR3 is TGTGCCATCCCGTCCCCGTTTAACACCGGGGAGCTGTTTTTT.

This clonotype was picked up a small number of times. This chain links TRBV5-4 with TRBJ1-1, with TRBD1 identical over 8 bases. CDR1 SGHNT and CDR2 YYREEE come from the germline V gene (reference sequence). This CDR3 contains 14 residues. V lost 0 bases to trimming and J lost 7 bases; unmatched junction nucleotides: 5. CDR3 protein: CASSLGTGLGEAFF. In DNA, the CDR3 is TGTGCCAGCAGCTTGGGGACAGGGTTGGGTGAAGCTTTCTTT.

Note on this clonotype: This clone may be a read error of a much larger clone one base away. The CDR3 DNA sequence: TGTGCCAGCAGCCCAGACCGGGGGCAGCACACTGAAGCTTTCTTT. This encodes CASSPDRGQHTEAFF. This chain joins TRBV7-9 and TRBJ1-1; D perhaps matches TRBD1 (6 bases). CDR1 SEHNR and CDR2 FQNEAQ come from the germline V gene (reference sequence). V lost 5 bases and J 3 bases, leaving 16 bases between the germline ends. CDR3 length: 15 residues. Full variable domain (outside the CDR3, taken from reference TRBV7-9 and TRBJ1-1): DTGVSQNPRHKITKRGQNVTFRCDPISEHNRLYWYRQTLGQGPEFLTYFQNEAQLEKSRLLSDRFSAERPKGSFSTLEIQRTEQGDSAMYLCASSPDRGQHTEAFFGQGTRLTVV.

This clonotype was seen at least ten times. The chain employs TRBV20-1 and TRBJ1-3; D gene ambiguous. V lost 6 bases and J 0 bases, leaving 12 bases between the germline ends. CDR3 size: 14 residues. Germline V lookup: CDR1 DFQATT, CDR2 SNEGSKA (reference sequence). CDR3 loop: CSATFRNSGNTIYF. CDR3 nucleotide sequence: TGCAGTGCCACGTTTCGTAACTCTGGAAACACCATATATTTT.

This clonotype was recorded a few times. V and J are TRBV7-2 and TRBJ2-7, with TRBD1 as a possible D gene (5 bases). V was clipped by 3 bases and J by 0 bases, with 9 bases between them. The CDR3 is 14 amino acids. The germline CDR1 and CDR2 sequences are SGHTA and FQGNSA. CDR3 sequence (DNA): TGTGCCAGCAGCTTTCAACAGGACTCCTACGAGCAGTACTTC. Its protein is CASSFQQDSYEQYF.

This sequence joins TRBV29-1 and TRBJ2-2, with 7 nucleotides matching TRBD1. From germline, CDR1 is SQVTM and CDR2 ANQGSEA. V shed 5 bases, J shed 5 bases, and the junction held 2 bases outside the gene matches. CDR3 length: 12 amino acids. The CDR3 here is CSVRGPTGELFF. The CDR3 nucleotides read TGCAGCGTTAGGGGGCCTACCGGGGAGCTGTTTTTT.

This clonotype showed up many times. The CDR3 sequence is CASSNGQGSIYGYTF. For the CDR3, the DNA is TGTGCCAGCAGCAACGGACAGGGGAGTATCTATGGCTACACCTTC. The genes are TRBV7-6 and TRBJ1-2; 9 bases line up with TRBD1. Germline assignment: CDR1 SGHVS and CDR2 FNYEAQ. CDR3 size: 15 residues. Germline trimming cut 5 bases from V and 4 bases from J; bases unmatched to any gene: 8.

This clonotype has at least ten counts. This chain joins TRBV9 and TRBJ1-5, with 7 bases lining up with TRBD1. Germline CDR1 is SGDLS and CDR2 is YYNGEE. The CDR3 contains 16 residues. V lost 0 bases to trimming and J lost 1 base; unmatched junction nucleotides: 4. The CDR3 DNA follows: TGTGCCAGCAGCGTAGGAGGGGGCGAAAGCAATCAGCCCCAGCATTTT. Residues: CASSVGGGESNQPQHF.

This clonotype was found many times. The chain is built from TRBV7-2 and TRBJ1-1; D is unresolved. The CDR3 has 14 amino acids. Germline loops: CDR1 SGHTA, CDR2 FQGNSA. V lost 1 base and J 0 bases, leaving 6 bases between the germline ends. CDR3 in amino acids: CASSLGWMNTEAFF. The CDR3 bases are TGTGCCAGCAGCTTAGGGTGGATGAACACTGAAGCTTTCTTT.

At least ten counts were recorded for this clonotype. This sequence joins TRBV29-1 and TRBJ2-5; 10 bases align to TRBD1. The germline V gene encodes CDR1 SQVTM and CDR2 ANQGSEA. The length of the CDR3 is 16 residues. V lost 6 bases, J lost 2 bases, and 12 bases stayed unmatched. CDR3 coding DNA: TGCAGCGTAAGCCCTACTGACAGGGGGCGACAAGAGACCCAGTACTTC. This translates into CSVSPTDRGRQETQYF. The variable domain in full, with the rest retrieved from reference TRBV29-1 and TRBJ2-5, is SAVISQKPSRDICQRGTSLTIQCQVDSQVTMMFWYRQQPGQSLTLIATANQGSEATYESGFVIDKFPISRPNLTFSTLTVSNMSPEDSSIYLCSVSPTDRGRQETQYFGPGTRLLVL.

The rearrangement links TRBV7-2 to TRBJ1-5; D unclear. Trimming stripped 2 bases from V and 11 bases from J, with 4 bases between. Per the germline V gene, CDR1 is SGHTA and CDR2 is FQGNSA. The CDR3 is made up of 10 amino acids. The CDR3 bases are TGTGCCAGCAGCTTACTGACCCAGCATTTT. Translated: CASSLLTQHF.

Here the CDR3 reads CASSPPDYNEQFF. CDR3 coding DNA: TGTGCCAGCTCACCACCGGATTACAATGAGCAGTTCTTC. The chain links TRBV6-6 to TRBJ2-5; D not certain. The J call may not be correct, given that the DNA end is closer to TRBJ2-1. The CDR3 consists of 13 residues. Per germline, CDR1 MNHNY and CDR2 SVGAGI (reference sequence).

This chain joins TRBV14 and TRBJ1-2; 9 positions agree with TRBD1. Germline V gives CDR1 SGHDN, CDR2 FVKESK. With 6 bases clipped from V and 5 bases from J, the junction kept 10 bases outside the gene matches. The CDR3 has 15 residues. For the CDR3, the DNA is TGTGCCAGCAGTCCTACCCCCGGGACAGGGTATGGCTACACCTTC. This sequence encodes CASSPTPGTGYGYTF.

Turning to this clonotype: This may be a read error: a much more frequent sequence differs by one nucleotide. The chain has TRBV7-2 and TRBJ2-7; 8 bases fit TRBD2. CDR3 length: 14 amino acids. Germline V gives CDR1 SGHTA, CDR2 FQGNSA. The DNA for the CDR3 is TGTGCCAGCAGCTCTCGGACTAGCTGGTACGGGCAGTACTTC. As protein: CASSSRTSWYGQYF.

A word on this clonotype: One base away lies a much larger clone, so this may be a sequencing read error. The chain's CDR3 is CASRVRVNQPHHF. The CDR3 bases are TGTGCCAGCAGGGTCAGGGTCAATCAGCCCCACCATTTT. This chain joins TRBV2 and TRBJ1-5; possibly TRBD1 for D (5 bases). Germline CDR1 is SNHLY and CDR2 is FYNNEI. The CDR3 has 13 amino acids.

On this clonotype itself: With a much larger clone just one base away, this may be a read error. The chain is built from TRBV7-2 and TRBJ2-7; a possible D gene is TRBD1 (6 bases). V lost 5 bases, J lost 2 bases, and 16 bases lay in between. The CDR3 spans 15 residues. CDR1 is SGHTA, CDR2 FQGNSA, per germline. CDR3 sequence: CASSPRRTETYEQYF. In DNA form, the CDR3 reads TGTGCCAGCAGCCCCCGGAGGACAGAAACCTACGAGCAGTACTTC.

V and J are TRBV6-6 and TRBJ1-3; D remains unclear. Germline V gene lookup returns CDR1 MNHNY and CDR2 SVGAGI (reference sequence). The V end lost 6 bases, the J end lost 0 bases, and 9 bases lay between the germline ends. The CDR3 extends over 14 amino acids. The CDR3 DNA reads as TGTGCCAGCAGCGTAGGGATCTCTGGAAACACCATATATTTT. Translated, it gives CASSVGISGNTIYF.